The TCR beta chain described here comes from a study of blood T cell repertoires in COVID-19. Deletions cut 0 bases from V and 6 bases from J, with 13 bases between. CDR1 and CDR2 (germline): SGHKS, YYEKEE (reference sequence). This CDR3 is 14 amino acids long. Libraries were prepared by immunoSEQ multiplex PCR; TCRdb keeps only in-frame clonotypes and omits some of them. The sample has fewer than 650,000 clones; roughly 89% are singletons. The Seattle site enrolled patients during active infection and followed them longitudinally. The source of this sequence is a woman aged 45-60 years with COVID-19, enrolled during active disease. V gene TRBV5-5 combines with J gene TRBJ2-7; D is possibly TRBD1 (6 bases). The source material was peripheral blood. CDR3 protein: CASSLGLGAGEQYF. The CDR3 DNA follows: TGTGCCAGCAGCTTGGGTTTGGGGGCAGGCGAGCAGTACTTC.